This TCR beta chain was profiled in a study of coeliac disease. Study-level results: Few TRB amino acid sequences were shared between samples; most were unique. Published gliadin-specific TRB sequences appeared in about 45% of the 18 coeliac samples, 1 of 6 controls.

This clone showed up just a few times. What it recognizes is unknown. The germline gives CDR1 SGHRS, CDR2 YFSETQ. The CDR3 runs 16 residues. V lost 4 bases, J lost 0 bases, and 15 bases lay in between. Profiled with immunoSEQ multiplex PCR; TCRdb holds only in-frame clones, not every one. The sample has over a thousand clones; 80% to 90% are singletons. Sequenced sample: lymphocytes from the gut lamina propria. This receptor was taken from a woman aged 18-29 years with active celiac disease. This sequence joins TRBV5-1 and TRBJ2-3; D is unresolved. This CDR3 is CASSAGASTSTDTQYF. DNA of the CDR3: TGCGCCAGCAGCGCCGGAGCGTCCACTAGCACAGATACGCAGTATTTT.